This is a list of T cell receptor beta chains from one sample in a study of T-cell memory formation after mild COVID-19. In TCRdb, the 5' RACE reads were re-called with MiXCR into one record per CDR3 protein. The sample has around 370,000 distinct CDR3 sequences; roughly 20% are singletons. The sample was PBMCs or a T cell subset sorted from them (not recorded which). These receptors all come from an adult woman who had mild COVID-19 (a few samples of this study predate the infection). Cell type and time point are not known. Each CDR3 is given with its conserved first and last residue. A D gene is named only where the DNA matches it firmly. Size values are once, few and many counts, or a class for expanded clones, and some rows have none.

v_gene	abundance	j_gene	d_gene	CDR3nt	CDR3aa
TRBV5-5	NA	TRBJ2-5	NA	TGTGCCAGCAGCTTCCAGCCGCGGAGGGAGACCCAGTACTTC	CASSFQPRRETQYF
TRBV12-3/TRBV12-4	many	TRBJ1-2	NA	TGTGCCAGCAGTTTAAGTTCTGGGTTCTACACCTTC	CASSLSSGFYTF
TRBV14	NA	TRBJ2-3	NA	TGTGCCAGAAGCCAAGGGTTAAGGGGAAGAGGCACAGATACGCAGTATTTT	CARSQGLRGRGTDTQYF
TRBV7-3	NA	TRBJ1-5	NA	TGTGCCAGCAGCCCGAGGTATTCAGGGAGAAGCAATCAGCCCCAGCATTTT	CASSPRYSGRSNQPQHF
TRBV21-1	NA	TRBJ2-7	NA	TGTGCCAGCAGCAAAGGGATCCCTAGCGGGAACAGCTCCTACGAGCAGTACTTC	CASSKGIPSGNSSYEQYF
TRBV11-2	NA	TRBJ2-5	NA	TGTGCCAGCAGCTTAGATGGCCCTCTCCTCGGCGAAGAGACCCAGTACTTC	CASSLDGPLLGEETQYF
TRBV5-5	few	TRBJ1-1	NA	TGTGCCAGCACCCGGGTGCCACCAACCAGTGACACTGAAGCTTTCTTT	CASTRVPPTSDTEAFF
TRBV5-1	NA	TRBJ2-3	NA	TGCGCCAGCAGCTTGGGGTTTGACGGGGGTTACCAAGATACGCAGTATTTT	CASSLGFDGGYQDTQYF
TRBV18	few	TRBJ2-7	NA	TGTGCCAGCTCACTGGCGGAGGCGAACTACGAGCAGTACTTC	CASSLAEANYEQYF
TRBV7-9	few	TRBJ1-2	TRBD1	TGTGCCAGCAGCTTAGACGGGACAGCCAACTATGGCTACACCTTC	CASSLDGTANYGYTF
TRBV11-2	NA	TRBJ1-3	NA	TGTGCCAGCAGCTTATATGGAAAAACAGTAGTTAACTCTGGAAACACCATATATTTT	CASSLYGKTVVNSGNTIYF
TRBV18	few	TRBJ2-5	NA	TGTGCCAGCTCACCGGACAGACAAGAGACCCAGTACTTC	CASSPDRQETQYF
TRBV5-5	few	TRBJ2-7	NA	TGTGCCAGCAGCCCCGCGGACAGTTCCTACGAGCAGTACTTC	CASSPADSSYEQYF
TRBV2	NA	TRBJ2-7	TRBD1	TGTGCCAGCAGAGGACAGGTGGGAGTATTTGAGCAGTACTTC	CASRGQVGVFEQYF
TRBV4-1	few	TRBJ1-4	NA	TGCGCCAGCAGCCAAGATCAGCGACGGGGTGAAAAACTGTTTTTT	CASSQDQRRGEKLFF
TRBV3-1	NA	TRBJ2-1	TRBD2	TGTGCCAGCAGCCAACCCTCCGGACTAGCGTCCGATGAGCAGTTCTTC	CASSQPSGLASDEQFF
TRBV28	NA	TRBJ2-3	TRBD2	TGTGCCAGCAGTTTGGCCGGGAGGGCGGGTACGCAGTATTTT	CASSLAGRAGTQYF
TRBV15	few	TRBJ2-1	NA	TGTGCCACCAGACCGAGGGGCAGAATCATGGACAATGAGCAGTTCTTC	CATRPRGRIMDNEQFF
TRBV7-9	few	TRBJ2-3	NA	TGTGCCAGCAGCTTAGTCACCAGGTTGGCAGATACGCAGTATTTT	CASSLVTRLADTQYF
TRBV24-1	many	TRBJ2-6	TRBD2	TGTGCCACCAGTGCCGGGGGGGCTGCGGGGGCCAACGTCCTGACTTTC	CATSAGGAAGANVLTF
TRBV3-1	NA	TRBJ1-1	NA	TGTGCCAGCAGCCAAACCGCAGGGAGTGAAGCTTTCTTT	CASSQTAGSEAFF
TRBV29-1	NA	TRBJ2-1	NA	TGCAGCGCCGAACCCGGACGAGACTCCTACAATGAGCAGTTATTC	CSAEPGRDSYNEQLF
TRBV5-6	NA	TRBJ2-7	TRBD2	TGTGCCAGCAGCTTGCCGGGTACTAGCGCGTTCTACGAGCAGTACTTC	CASSLPGTSAFYEQYF
TRBV18	NA	TRBJ2-1	NA	TGTGCCAGCTCACCACTAGGCGGGGCCAACAATGAGCAGTTCTTC	CASSPLGGANNEQFF
TRBV21-1	once	TRBJ1-1	NA	TGTGCCAACTTCGCCGGGACAGGGGACACTGAAGCTTTCTTT	CANFAGTGDTEAFF
TRBV12-3/TRBV12-4	NA	TRBJ2-5	NA	TGTGCCAGCAGGCAGGGGAGGCAGACCCAGTACTTC	CASRQGRQTQYF
TRBV4-1	few	TRBJ2-2	NA	TGCGCCAGCAGCCAACGCGACACCGGGGAGCTGTTTTTT	CASSQRDTGELFF
TRBV9	few	TRBJ2-7	TRBD2	TGTGCCAGCAGCGTAGGTACTAGCGGGAGAACCTACGAGCAGTACTTC	CASSVGTSGRTYEQYF